The clone carrying this T cell receptor beta chain was detected once. No antigen is known for it. The record originates from a study of T-cell memory formation after mild COVID-19. Study as a whole: Most TCR clusters belonged to a single donor.

Germline V gives CDR1 ENHRY, CDR2 SYGVKD. Trimming removed 6 bases at V and 0 bases at J, with 12 bases between. CDR3 length: 16 amino acids. Findings and limits, study-wide: The CD4+ clones that contracted clustered mainly within CM and EM, and the CD8+ clones concentrated in EMRA. Contracting clones from day 15 to 85 had balanced CD4/CD8; later expanders favoured CD4+.

Libraries for TCRalpha and TCRbeta carried sample barcodes and unique molecular identifiers via 5'RACE. Each CDR3 protein is one row after TCRdb ran MiXCR on the 5' RACE reads. The sample shows some 45,000 distinct CDR3 sequences, about 28% of them seen only once. The receptor was derived from a young man who had mild COVID-19 (a few samples of this study predate the infection). Cell type and time point are not known. The sample comprised PBMCs or a T cell subset sorted from them (not recorded which). This chain uses TRBV10-3 with TRBJ2-6; D remains ambiguous. The CDR3 bases are TGTGCCATCAGATTGTCAGAGAGCTCTGGGGCCAACGTCCTGACTTTC. Its protein product is CAIRLSESSGANVLTF.